The 2 T cell receptor beta chains listed next were all sequenced from one sample in a study of blood T cell repertoires in COVID-19. The table came from immunoSEQ multiplex PCR; TCRdb's copy has only in-frame clones and leaves some out. The table shows about 190,000 clones, with 70% to 85% occurring only once. The sequenced material came from peripheral blood. Receptors originate from a man aged 50 to 60 who had recovered from COVID-19.

The gene calls are TRBV9 and TRBJ1-2, with D possibly being TRBD1 (5 bases). CDR3 size: 15 residues. Trimming stripped 4 bases from V and 3 bases from J, with 16 bases between. CDR1 SGDLS and CDR2 YYNGEE come from the germline V gene. The CDR3 DNA reads TGTGCCAGCAGCTCCGGGGGACGGGAGGACTATGGCTACACCTTC. It codes for CASSSGGREDYGYTF.

This chain joins TRBV5-1 and TRBJ2-1, with a tentative D call TRBD2 (6 bases). The CDR3 runs to 16 residues. Germline values: CDR1 SGHRS, CDR2 YFSETQ. V was shortened by 1 base and J by 2 bases, with 13 bases between the two germline ends. CDR3 protein: CASSLKEGGTYNEQFF. The CDR3 region has the DNA TGCGCCAGCAGCTTGAAGGAGGGAGGAACCTACAATGAGCAGTTCTTC.